This is a list of T cell receptor beta chains from one sample in a study of T cell changes during pregnancy in multiple sclerosis. Assay used: immunoSEQ multiplex PCR; TCRdb lists only in-frame clones, some missing. The sample lists roughly 90,000 clones, around 93% occurring once. Sequencing was performed on peripheral blood, taken in the first trimester of pregnancy. The receptors originated from a female donor with multiple sclerosis, enrolled in a pregnancy study. The CDR3 runs from the conserved cysteine through the conserved F or W. Fields, in order: V gene, clone size, J gene, D gene, CDR3 DNA, CDR3 protein. The D gene is left open where the match is weak. Clone size appears in some rows only: once, few, many, or a class for an expanded clone.

V: TRBV19
size: .
J: TRBJ2-7
D: .
DNA: TGTGCCAGTAGTATAGATCATGGACGCTGGGGCAGGGGCCCTTTCGAGCAGTACTTC
CDR3: CASSIDHGRWGRGPFEQYF

V: TRBV5-4
size: .
J: TRBJ2-1
D: TRBD2
DNA: TGTGCCAGCAGTTCCCCTAGCGGGGTGAATGAGCAGTTCTTC
CDR3: CASSSPSGVNEQFF

V: TRBV2
size: .
J: TRBJ2-1
D: TRBD2
DNA: TGTGCCAGCGGAAGGGGTAGCGGGGGCCCCTACAATGAGCAGTTCTTC
CDR3: CASGRGSGGPYNEQFF

V: TRBV25-1
size: once
J: TRBJ2-7
D: TRBD1
DNA: TGTGCCACCACGACAGGGGGCCTCGAGCAGTACTTC
CDR3: CATTTGGLEQYF

V: TRBV9
size: .
J: TRBJ2-3
D: TRBD2
DNA: TGTGCCAGCAGCGCACTAGCGGGGGGATCAGATACGCAGTATTTT
CDR3: CASSALAGGSDTQYF

V: TRBV19
size: .
J: TRBJ1-1
D: TRBD1
DNA: TGTGCCAGTTATAGTCGGGACAGGGCCATCACTGAAGCTTTCTTT
CDR3: CASYSRDRAITEAFF

V: TRBV6-5
size: once
J: TRBJ2-7
D: .
DNA: TGTGCCAGCAGTTACTCTTCAGCGGACAGCACCTACGAGCAGTACTTC
CDR3: CASSYSSADSTYEQYF

V: TRBV27
size: .
J: TRBJ2-7
D: .
DNA: TGTGCCAGCAGTTTGTACAGGAGCTCCTACGAGCAGTACTTC
CDR3: CASSLYRSSYEQYF

V: TRBV28
size: few
J: TRBJ1-6
D: TRBD1
DNA: TGTGCCAGCAGTCCGCGACAGGGGGCAAGTTCACCCCTCCACTTT
CDR3: CASSPRQGASSPLHF

V: TRBV7-9
size: .
J: TRBJ1-1
D: .
DNA: TGTGCCAGCAGCCCACTAACAGGGCACACTGAAGCTTTCTTT
CDR3: CASSPLTGHTEAFF

V: TRBV7-2
size: .
J: TRBJ2-3
D: TRBD2
DNA: TGTGCCAGCAGCTTAGGGACTAGCGGGGGGTTGACAGATACGCAGTATTTT
CDR3: CASSLGTSGGLTDTQYF

V: TRBV9
size: .
J: TRBJ2-1
D: TRBD2
DNA: TGTGCCAGCAGCATCGGGACTAGCTCCTACAATGAGCAGTTCTTC
CDR3: CASSIGTSSYNEQFF

V: TRBV11-2
size: .
J: TRBJ1-1
D: .
DNA: TGTGCCAGCAGCTTAGTGTTGGCAGTCACTGAAGCTTTCTTT
CDR3: CASSLVLAVTEAFF

V: TRBV11-2
size: .
J: TRBJ2-3
D: TRBD1
DNA: TGTGCCAGCACCCACAGGGGGAGCACAGATACGCAGTATTTT
CDR3: CASTHRGSTDTQYF

V: TRBV7-8
size: .
J: TRBJ1-5
D: .
DNA: TGTGCCAGCAGCAGAGCGGGAGGCAATCAGCCCCAGCATTTT
CDR3: CASSRAGGNQPQHF

V: TRBV10-1
size: .
J: TRBJ1-2
D: .
DNA: TGCGCCAGCAGCGACGGGAACTATGGCTACACCTTC
CDR3: CASSDGNYGYTF

V: TRBV15
size: .
J: TRBJ2-2
D: TRBD1
DNA: TGTGCCACCACCGGGACAGGGGGCGAAACCGGGGAGCTGTTTTTT
CDR3: CATTGTGGETGELFF

V: TRBV6-4
size: .
J: TRBJ1-2
D: .
DNA: TGTGCCAGCAGTGTCTCGAGCGAGGCCCGGGTTGGCTACACCTTC
CDR3: CASSVSSEARVGYTF

V: TRBV29-1
size: .
J: TRBJ2-3
D: .
DNA: TGCAGCGTTGCTTTTTCCGATACGCAGTATTTT
CDR3: CSVAFSDTQYF

V: TRBV6-5
size: .
J: TRBJ2-7
D: .
DNA: TGTGCCAGCACCGCGGTCGGGTCCTACGAGCAGTACTTC
CDR3: CASTAVGSYEQYF

V: TRBV4-2
size: .
J: TRBJ2-1
D: TRBD2
DNA: TGTGCCAGCAGCCAAGGAAACGTAGCGGGGGGGAATGAGCAGTTCTTC
CDR3: CASSQGNVAGGNEQFF

V: TRBV27
size: .
J: TRBJ2-4
D: .
DNA: TGTGCCAGCAGTTTTTCCCTTGGGCAAAACATTCAGTACTTC
CDR3: CASSFSLGQNIQYF

V: TRBV12-5
size: .
J: TRBJ2-7
D: TRBD1
DNA: TGTGCTAGTGGTCAATGGACAGGGGACGTGCACGAGCAGTACTTC
CDR3: CASGQWTGDVHEQYF

V: TRBV6-1
size: once
J: TRBJ1-6
D: .
DNA: TGTGCCAGCACCCCCCAGCGGGGGGATAATTCACCCCTCCACTTT
CDR3: CASTPQRGDNSPLHF

V: TRBV5-4
size: .
J: TRBJ2-3
D: TRBD2
DNA: TGTGCCAGCAGCTTGCCTAGCGGGGGGGCAACAGATACGCAGTATTTT
CDR3: CASSLPSGGATDTQYF

V: TRBV7-7
size: .
J: TRBJ2-2
D: TRBD2
DNA: TGTGCTAGCAGCTCGGCTAGCGGGGGGACCGGGGAGCTGTTTTTT
CDR3: CASSSASGGTGELFF

V: TRBV7-6
size: .
J: TRBJ2-5
D: TRBD1
DNA: TGTGCCAGCAGCTTAGGTGCCGACAGGGAACAAGAGACCCAGTACTTC
CDR3: CASSLGADREQETQYF

V: TRBV2
size: .
J: TRBJ2-7
D: TRBD1
DNA: TGTGCCAGCCTGAGGGGGACAGGGGTTAACGAGCAGTACTTC
CDR3: CASLRGTGVNEQYF

V: TRBV13
size: .
J: TRBJ2-3
D: TRBD2
DNA: TGTGCCAGCAGCTTATTCGGGGGGGCCACAACAGATACGCAGTATTTT
CDR3: CASSLFGGATTDTQYF

V: TRBV19
size: once
J: TRBJ1-2
D: TRBD1
DNA: TGTGCCAGTAGTCGCGGACAGGGCGATGGCTACACCTTC
CDR3: CASSRGQGDGYTF

V: TRBV5-6
size: .
J: TRBJ1-1
D: .
DNA: TGTGCCAGCAGCTTGGAACGGGGTGCGAACACTGAAGCTTTCTTT
CDR3: CASSLERGANTEAFF

V: TRBV7-9
size: .
J: TRBJ2-6
D: .
DNA: TGTGCCAGCAGTGAAGGGGCAGTTGGGGCCAACGTCCTGACTTTC
CDR3: CASSEGAVGANVLTF

V: TRBV25-1
size: .
J: TRBJ1-5
D: TRBD1
DNA: TGTGCCAGCAGTGCAGGGGGCTCGGGCAATCAGCCCCAGCATTTT
CDR3: CASSAGGSGNQPQHF

V: TRBV6-4
size: .
J: TRBJ2-3
D: TRBD1
DNA: TGTGCCACCGGGACAGGGGACACAGATACGCAGTATTTT
CDR3: CATGTGDTDTQYF

V: TRBV10-3
size: .
J: TRBJ1-6
D: TRBD1
DNA: TGTGCCATCAGTGGGACAGGGAATAATTCACCCCTCCACTTT
CDR3: CAISGTGNNSPLHF

V: TRBV9
size: once
J: TRBJ1-5
D: .
DNA: TGTGCCAGCAGCGGGGACGTAGGGGGGGCCCAGCCCCAGCATTTT
CDR3: CASSGDVGGAQPQHF

V: TRBV2
size: .
J: TRBJ2-1
D: .
DNA: TGTGCCAGCAGTGGAGGGGGGGGGAGCTCCTACAATGAGCAGTTCTTC
CDR3: CASSGGGGSSYNEQFF

V: TRBV7-9
size: .
J: TRBJ1-4
D: .
DNA: TGTGCCAGCAGCTTCGGTACAGCAACTAATGAAAAACTGTTTTTT
CDR3: CASSFGTATNEKLFF

V: TRBV13
size: .
J: TRBJ2-7
D: .
DNA: TGTGCCAGCAGCTCCCCCCGCCGCGGAGCCTCCTACGAGCAGTACTTC
CDR3: CASSSPRRGASYEQYF

V: TRBV27
size: few
J: TRBJ1-6
D: TRBD1
DNA: TGTGCCAGCAGTCCGGGGACAGGTAGATCACCCCTCCACTTT
CDR3: CASSPGTGRSPLHF

V: TRBV6-4
size: .
J: TRBJ2-7
D: .
DNA: TGTGCCAGCAGCCGTGACGGGGGCGGGGGCCAGCAGTACTTC
CDR3: CASSRDGGGGQQYF

V: TRBV6-1
size: .
J: TRBJ1-5
D: .
DNA: TGTGCCAGCACCTCCGGTCGGGGTATCAATCAGCCCCAGCATTTT
CDR3: CASTSGRGINQPQHF

V: TRBV6-1
size: few
J: TRBJ1-6
D: TRBD1
DNA: TGTGCCAGCAAAATGACAGGGGGTAATTCACCCCTCCACTTT
CDR3: CASKMTGGNSPLHF

V: TRBV5-1
size: once
J: TRBJ2-7
D: TRBD2
DNA: TGCGCCAGCAGCTTGGTGGGTGGGGGACTAGGCCACGAGCAGTACTTC
CDR3: CASSLVGGGLGHEQYF

V: TRBV19
size: .
J: TRBJ2-2
D: .
DNA: TGTGCCATCAGCTCCGGGACATCCGGGGAGCTGTTTTTT
CDR3: CAISSGTSGELFF

V: TRBV5-8
size: .
J: TRBJ2-3
D: TRBD2
DNA: TGTGCCAGCAGCTGGACTAGTTTTGTCCTGGATACGCAGTATTTT
CDR3: CASSWTSFVLDTQYF

V: TRBV11-2
size: .
J: TRBJ2-5
D: .
DNA: TGTGCCAGCAGCTTAGATTTCGGGACCCAGTACTTC
CDR3: CASSLDFGTQYF

V: TRBV28
size: .
J: TRBJ1-1
D: .
DNA: TGTGCCAGCAGTTGGGGCAGGGTATTACCTGAAGCTTTCTTT
CDR3: CASSWGRVLPEAFF

V: TRBV2
size: .
J: TRBJ1-1
D: .
DNA: TGTGCCAGCAGCGGGGAGGGGTTTCTAGGGAACACTGAAGCTTTCTTT
CDR3: CASSGEGFLGNTEAFF

V: TRBV5-1
size: .
J: TRBJ1-4
D: .
DNA: TGCGCCAGCAGCTTGGGGACAAAGGGTGAAAAACTGTTTTTT
CDR3: CASSLGTKGEKLFF

V: TRBV18
size: once
J: TRBJ1-3
D: TRBD1
DNA: TGTGCCAGCTCACCTTCCCAGGGGGCGAGAGGAAACACCATATATTTT
CDR3: CASSPSQGARGNTIYF

V: TRBV5-8
size: .
J: TRBJ1-1
D: TRBD1
DNA: TGTGCCAGCACCCTGAGAAGGCAGGGGGCTTTGAACACTGAAGCTTTCTTT
CDR3: CASTLRRQGALNTEAFF